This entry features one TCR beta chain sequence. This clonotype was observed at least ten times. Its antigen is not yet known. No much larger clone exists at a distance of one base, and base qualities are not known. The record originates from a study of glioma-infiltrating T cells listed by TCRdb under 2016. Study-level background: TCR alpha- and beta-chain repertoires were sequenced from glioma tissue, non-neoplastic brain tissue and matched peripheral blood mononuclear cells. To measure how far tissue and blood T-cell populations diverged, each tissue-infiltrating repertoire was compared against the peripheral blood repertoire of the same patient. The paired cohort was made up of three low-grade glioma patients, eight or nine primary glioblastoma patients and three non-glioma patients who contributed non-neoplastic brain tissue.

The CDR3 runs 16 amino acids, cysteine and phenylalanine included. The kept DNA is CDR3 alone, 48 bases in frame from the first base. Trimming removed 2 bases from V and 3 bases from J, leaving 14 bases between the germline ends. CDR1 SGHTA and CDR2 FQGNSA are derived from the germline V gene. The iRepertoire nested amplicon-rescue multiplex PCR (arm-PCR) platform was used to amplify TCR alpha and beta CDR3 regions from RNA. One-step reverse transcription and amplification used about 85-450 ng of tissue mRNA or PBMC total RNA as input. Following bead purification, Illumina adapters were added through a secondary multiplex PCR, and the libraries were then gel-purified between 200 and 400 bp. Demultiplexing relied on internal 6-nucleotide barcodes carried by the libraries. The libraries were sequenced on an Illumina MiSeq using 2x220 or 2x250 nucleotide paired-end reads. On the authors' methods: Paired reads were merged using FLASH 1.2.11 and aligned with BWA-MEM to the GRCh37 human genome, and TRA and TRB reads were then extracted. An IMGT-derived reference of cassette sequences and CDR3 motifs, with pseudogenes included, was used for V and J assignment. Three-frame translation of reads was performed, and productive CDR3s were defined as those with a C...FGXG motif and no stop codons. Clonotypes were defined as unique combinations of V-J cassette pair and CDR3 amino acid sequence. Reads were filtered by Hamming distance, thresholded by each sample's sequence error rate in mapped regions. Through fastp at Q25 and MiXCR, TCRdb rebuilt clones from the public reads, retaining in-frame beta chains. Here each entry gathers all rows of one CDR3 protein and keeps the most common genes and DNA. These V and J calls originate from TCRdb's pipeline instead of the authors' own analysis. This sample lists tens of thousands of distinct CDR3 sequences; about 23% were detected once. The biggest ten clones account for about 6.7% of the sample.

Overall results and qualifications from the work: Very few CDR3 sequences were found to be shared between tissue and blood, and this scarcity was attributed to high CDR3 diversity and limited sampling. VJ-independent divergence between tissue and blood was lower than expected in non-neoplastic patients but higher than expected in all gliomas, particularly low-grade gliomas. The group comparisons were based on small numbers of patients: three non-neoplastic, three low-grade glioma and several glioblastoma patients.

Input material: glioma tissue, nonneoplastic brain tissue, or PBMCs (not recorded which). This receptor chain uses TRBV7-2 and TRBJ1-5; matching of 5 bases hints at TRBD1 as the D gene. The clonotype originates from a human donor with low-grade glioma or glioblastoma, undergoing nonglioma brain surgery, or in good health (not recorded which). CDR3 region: CASSLTWGGPNQPQHF. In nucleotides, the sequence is TGTGCCAGCAGCTTAACGTGGGGGGGTCCCAATCAGCCCCAGCATTTT.